These 24 T cell receptor beta chains were all obtained from the same sample, sequenced in a study of shared clonotypes between healthy human individuals (dated by TCRdb to 2019 to 2021). Receptor libraries were prepared by the immunoSEQ multiplex PCR assay. As stored in TCRdb, this immuneACCESS dataset retains in-frame rearrangements with V and J assigned. A fraction of the clones does not appear; measured against another copy, unresolved V genes explain less than half of the discrepancy, and the remainder lacks a known reason. Within this sample are over 1.4 million clones, with more than 95% of them counted one time only. The leading ten clones occupy approximately 1.2% of the sample. The specimen was naive CD4+ T cells sorted from blood. The cell subset or site tag for this specimen amounts to: CD45RA+ positively selected. These receptors were obtained from a man in his thirties or forties in good health.

V usage is TRBV7-9 and J usage is TRBJ2-1; TRBD2 is a possible D gene (5 bases). Germline assignment: CDR1 SEHNR and CDR2 FQNEAQ (reference sequence). CDR3 length equals 18 residues. Trimming removed 4 bases at V and 5 bases at J, with 24 bases between. CDR3 sequence reads: CASSSRLPTLRNNNEQFF. The CDR3 region has the DNA TGTGCCAGCAGCTCCAGACTACCAACCCTAAGGAACAACAATGAGCAGTTCTTC.

V usage is TRBV5-1 and J usage is TRBJ2-2; D not resolved. The V end lost 3 bases, the J end lost 0 bases, and 9 bases lay between the germline ends. This CDR3 has 15 amino acids. Looked up from germline, CDR1 is SGHRS and CDR2 is YFSETQ. CDR3 in amino acids: CASSSLQTNTGELFF. DNA for the CDR3: TGCGCCAGCAGCTCGCTTCAGACGAACACCGGGGAGCTGTTTTTT.

The chain combines TRBV6-5 with TRBJ2-7, with 8 bases aligning to TRBD1. Germline CDR1 MNHEY, CDR2 SVGAGI. V lost 2 bases, J lost 3 bases, and 3 bases stayed unmatched. The CDR3 spans 14 residues. DNA of the CDR3: TGTGCCAGCAGTTACACCACAGGGGGCTACGAGCAGTACTTC. Its protein is CASSYTTGGYEQYF.

The gene calls are TRBV28 and TRBJ2-1, with D possibly being TRBD1 (6 bases). Trimming removed 2 bases from V and 1 base from J, with 12 bases in between. Germline CDR1 MDHEN, CDR2 SYDVKM. There are 16 residues in the CDR3. CDR3 sequence: CASSLRGSRSYNEQFF. CDR3 nucleotides: TGTGCCAGCAGTTTAAGGGGGAGCAGATCCTACAATGAGCAGTTCTTC.

The chain uses TRBV28 and TRBJ2-1, with D unclear. Between the trimmed V and J ends, which lost 4 bases and 12 bases, there was a span of 22 bases. The CDR3 consists of 15 residues. The germline gives CDR1 MDHEN, CDR2 SYDVKM. The CDR3 loop reads CASSSTPRPGKGQFF. As DNA, the CDR3 is TGTGCCAGCAGTTCGACTCCCAGGCCCGGAAAGGGGCAGTTCTTC. The full variable domain, in which reference TRBV28 and TRBJ2-1 provide the parts outside the CDR3, is DVKVTQSSRYLVKRTGEKVFLECVQDMDHENMFWYRQDPGLGLRLIYFSYDVKMKEKGDIPEGYSVSREKKERFSLILESASTNQTSMYLCASSSTPRPGKGQFFGPGTRLTVL.

This clone was seen just once. In DNA, the CDR3 is TGTGCCAGCAGTTACTCAACGGTCTACAATGAGCAGTTCTTC. Its protein product is CASSYSTVYNEQFF. The chain employs TRBV6-5 and TRBJ2-1; no definite D call. The CDR3 covers 14 residues. V lost 0 bases, J lost 3 bases, and 6 bases lay in between. The V gene's germline CDR1 is MNHEY and CDR2 SVGAGI.

The DNA for the CDR3 is TGTGCCAGCAGTGAGGACAGAGACACCGGGGAGCTGTTTTTT. Translation gives CASSEDRDTGELFF. V usage is TRBV25-1 and J usage is TRBJ2-2; possible D gene TRBD1, 6 bases. This CDR3 region has 14 residues. V lost 3 bases to trimming and J lost 3 bases, with 8 bases between them. The germline V gene encodes CDR1 MGHDK and CDR2 SYGVNS.

V usage is TRBV5-1 and J usage is TRBJ2-1; 7 nucleotides line up with TRBD1. CDR1 is SGHRS, CDR2 YFSETQ, per germline. This CDR3 spans 16 amino acids. Trimming removed 4 bases from V and 2 bases from J; junction bases left unmatched: 9. CDR3 nucleotides: TGCGCCAGCAGCGTAGGGGGCGGCCCTACCTACAATGAGCAGTTCTTC. This translates into CASSVGGGPTYNEQFF.

This clone was detected only once. The chain joins TRBV28 to TRBJ2-7; 10 nucleotides line up with TRBD1. Germline V lookup: CDR1 MDHEN, CDR2 SYDVKM. This CDR3 has 14 residues. The V segment lost 5 bases and the J segment 4 bases; nucleotides outside the gene matches: 5. CDR3 coding DNA: TGTGCCAGCAGTGCGACAGGGGGCGGATACGAGCAGTACTTC. Translation: CASSATGGGYEQYF.

This clone was detected only once. The J gene is TRBJ1-2, the V gene TRBV7-8; 8 nucleotides align to TRBD1. V lost 5 bases to trimming and J lost 0 bases; unmatched junction nucleotides: 17. Germline V CDR1 and CDR2: SGHVS, FQNEAQ. CDR3 length: 19 residues. The CDR3 region is CASSPRIGTGGTSNYGYTF. In DNA, the CDR3 is TGTGCCAGCAGCCCCCGAATCGGCACAGGGGGTACCTCTAACTATGGCTACACCTTC.

The gene calls are TRBV5-1 and TRBJ1-5, with D perhaps matching TRBD1 (6 bases). Trimming shortened V by 5 bases and J by 7 bases, and 16 bases separated the two germline ends. There are 14 residues in the CDR3. Germline CDR1 reads SGHRS; CDR2 reads YFSETQ. Written as DNA, the CDR3 is TGCGCCAGCAGTCGAACAGGGAGTGAGCAGCCCCAGCATTTT. Translation: CASSRTGSEQPQHF.

This clone was seen more than once but under ten times. Other DNA sequences from this sample encode an identical CDR3 as well. The chain is built from TRBV28 and TRBJ2-1; D is uncertain. CDR1 is MDHEN and CDR2 is SYDVKM in the germline V gene. The V end lost 2 bases, the J end lost 9 bases, and 5 bases lay between the germline ends. CDR3 length: 11 residues. Here the CDR3 DNA reads TGTGCCAGCAGTTTAGGCGGTGAGCAGTTCTTC. It yields the protein CASSLGGEQFF.

The chain links TRBV27 to TRBJ2-3, with 14 bases fitting TRBD2. The germline V gene encodes CDR1 MNHEY and CDR2 SMNVEV (reference sequence). The V and J ends lost 5 bases and 3 bases, in that order; junction bases with no gene match: 7. The CDR3 covers 17 residues. CDR3 protein: CASSDRRTSGRTDTQYF. The CDR3 DNA is TGTGCCAGCAGTGACCGGCGGACTAGCGGGAGGACAGATACGCAGTATTTT.

The chain links TRBV2 to TRBJ2-1; 8 bases line up with TRBD2. The CDR3 has 13 residues. Germline-derived CDR1 and CDR2 are SNHLY and FYNNEI. The V segment lost 7 bases and the J segment 8 bases; nucleotides outside the gene matches: 7. The CDR3 nucleotides are TGTGCCAGCAAGGCGGGAGGAGTCCATGAGCAGTTCTTC. This codes for CASKAGGVHEQFF.

The gene calls are TRBV5-4 and TRBJ1-2, with no clear D. CDR1 is SGHNT, CDR2 YYREEE, per germline (reference sequence). Trimming pared 0 bases from V and 5 bases from J, leaving 14 bases between. CDR3 length: 15 residues. The CDR3 loop is CASSLEWGSGYGYTF. In DNA, the CDR3 is TGTGCCAGCAGCTTGGAGTGGGGTTCTGGGTATGGCTACACCTTC.

The DNA of the CDR3 is TGTGCCTGGAGCGCCCTTACAGGGGGAACAGAGACCCAGTACTTC. As protein: CAWSALTGGTETQYF. The V call is TRBV30, the J call TRBJ2-5, with 8 nucleotides matching TRBD1. The germline gives CDR1 GTSNPN, CDR2 SVGIG (reference sequence). This CDR3 has 15 residues. V lost 3 bases to trimming and J lost 4 bases; unmatched junction nucleotides: 10.

The chain employs TRBV27 and TRBJ1-2, with a weak D call TRBD1 (6 bases). This CDR3 is 15 amino acids long. The V end lost 5 bases, the J end lost 7 bases, and 20 bases lay between the germline ends. Germline V CDR1 and CDR2: MNHEY, SMNVEV (reference sequence). Here the CDR3 reads CASSTGQPEAGGYTF. For the CDR3, the DNA is TGTGCCAGCAGTACCGGACAGCCGGAGGCGGGTGGCTACACCTTC.

CDR3 region: CAWRRGQSTDTQYF. The DNA of the CDR3 is TGTGCCTGGAGAAGGGGACAAAGCACAGATACGCAGTATTTT. The chain is built from TRBV30 and TRBJ2-3; weak D call: TRBD1 (6 bases). Germline values: CDR1 GTSNPN, CDR2 SVGIG (reference sequence). V lost 3 bases and J 0 bases, leaving 10 bases between the germline ends. This CDR3 has 14 amino acids.

This clone was recorded once. This chain joins TRBV28 and TRBJ2-7; D is possibly TRBD1 (6 bases). Per the germline V gene, CDR1 is MDHEN and CDR2 is SYDVKM. The CDR3 covers 15 residues. Trimming stripped 8 bases from V and 7 bases from J, with 24 bases between. This CDR3 is CASGQVQGLLEEQYF. Written as DNA, the CDR3 is TGTGCCAGCGGTCAGGTGCAGGGGTTGTTAGAAGAGCAGTACTTC.

The chain is built from TRBV2 and TRBJ2-1; 14 bases align to TRBD2. V shed 4 bases and J 5 bases; nucleotides not matched to a gene: 16. The CDR3 spans 20 residues. CDR1 and CDR2 (germline): SNHLY, FYNNEI. The chain's CDR3 is CASSARSGGGLAGVHNEQFF. CDR3 bases: TGTGCCAGCAGTGCCAGAAGCGGGGGGGGACTAGCGGGAGTCCACAATGAGCAGTTCTTC.

This clone was seen more than once but under ten times. The CDR3 nucleotides read TGCGCCAGCAGCTGGGGGACCGACGAGCAGTACTTC. Its protein is CASSWGTDEQYF. V usage is TRBV5-1 and J usage is TRBJ2-7; D is perhaps TRBD1 or TRBD2 (5 bases each). The length of the CDR3 is 12 residues. V lost 3 bases and J 5 bases, leaving 9 bases between the germline ends. The germline CDR1 and CDR2 sequences are SGHRS and YFSETQ.

The chain joins TRBV7-2 to TRBJ2-7; D perhaps matches TRBD2 (6 bases). CDR3 size: 14 residues. Germline-derived CDR1 and CDR2 are SGHTA and FQGNSA. Trimming left V 1 base short and J 4 bases short, with 11 bases between. The CDR3 region has the DNA TGTGCCAGCAGCTTAGAAGGGACTCATTACGAGCAGTACTTC. Translated: CASSLEGTHYEQYF.

The chain uses TRBV11-2 and TRBJ2-7; D possibly corresponds to TRBD1 (5 bases). Between the trimmed V and J ends, which lost 5 bases and 2 bases, there was a span of 19 bases. The CDR3 extends over 16 amino acids. Germline assignment: CDR1 SGHAT and CDR2 FQNNGV. DNA for the CDR3: TGTGCCAGCAGCCCTCAGATATCAGGGAACCCCTACGAGCAGTACTTC. Protein sequence: CASSPQISGNPYEQYF.

This rearrangement joins TRBV6-6 to TRBJ2-6; D unclear. V lost 3 bases and J 1 base, leaving 7 bases between the germline ends. CDR1 and CDR2 from the germline V gene are MNHNY and SVGAGI (reference sequence). The CDR3 contains 15 residues. CDR3 bases: TGTGCCAGCAGTTATTTTTGGTCTGGGGCCAACGTCCTGACTTTC. Protein product: CASSYFWSGANVLTF.